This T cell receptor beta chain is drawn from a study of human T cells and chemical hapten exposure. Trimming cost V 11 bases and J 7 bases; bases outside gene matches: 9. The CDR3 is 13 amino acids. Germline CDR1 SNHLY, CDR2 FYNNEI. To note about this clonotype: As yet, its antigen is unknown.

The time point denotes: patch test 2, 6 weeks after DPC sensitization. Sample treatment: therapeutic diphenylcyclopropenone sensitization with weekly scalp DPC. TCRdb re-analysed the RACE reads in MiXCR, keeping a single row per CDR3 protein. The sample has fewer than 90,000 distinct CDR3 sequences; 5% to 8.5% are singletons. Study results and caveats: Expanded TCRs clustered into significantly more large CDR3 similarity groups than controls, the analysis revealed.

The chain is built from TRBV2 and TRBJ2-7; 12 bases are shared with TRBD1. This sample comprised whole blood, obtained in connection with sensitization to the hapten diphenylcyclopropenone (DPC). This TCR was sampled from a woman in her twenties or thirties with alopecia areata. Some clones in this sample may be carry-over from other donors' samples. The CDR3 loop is CAGKGQGAGEQYF. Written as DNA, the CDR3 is TGTGCCGGCAAGGGACAGGGGGCAGGTGAGCAGTACTTC.